The 20 T cell receptor beta chains given below trace back to one sample, sequenced in a study of cytomegalovirus exposure and HLA in healthy donors. The repertoire was sequenced with immunoSEQ multiplex PCR; TCRdb's copy has only in-frame clones and lacks some. The data contain roughly 310,000 clones, around 90% of them singletons. The material sequenced was PBMCs. The receptors originated from a man younger than 40 in good health and CMV-seronegative.

The chain couples TRBV27 to TRBJ2-7; 11 bases fit TRBD1. In germline, CDR1 is MNHEY, CDR2 SMNVEV (reference sequence). The CDR3 totals 15 residues. The ends lost 5 bases at V and 3 bases at J; junction bases unmatched: 6. Here the CDR3 DNA reads TGTGCCAGCAGTAGGCCCGGGACAGGGGGCTACGAGCAGTACTTC. This sequence encodes CASSRPGTGGYEQYF.

CDR3 in amino acids: CASSLRGQGYYGYTF. Written as DNA, the CDR3 is TGTGCCAGCAGCTTAAGGGGACAGGGGTACTATGGCTACACCTTC. The chain recombines TRBV7-2 with TRBJ1-2; 10 bases are a match to TRBD1. V gave up 2 bases and J gave up 3 bases; unmatched junction bases: 3. CDR1 SGHTA and CDR2 FQGNSA come from the germline V gene. CDR3 length: 15 amino acids. The entire variable domain, with the rest obtained from reference TRBV7-2 and TRBJ1-2, is as follows: GAGVSQSPSNKVTEKGKDVELRCDPISGHTALYWYRQSLGQGLEFLIYFQGNSAPDKSGLPSDRFSAERTGGSVSTLTIQRTQQEDSAVYLCASSLRGQGYYGYTFGSGTRLTVV.

The rearrangement links TRBV4-3 to TRBJ1-1; weak D call: TRBD1 (6 bases). The CDR3 runs 16 residues. The V end was cut by 0 bases, the J end by 1 base, with 12 bases between. CDR1 and CDR2 from the germline V gene are LGHNA and YSLEER. CDR3 bases: TGCGCCAGCAGCCAAGATCGAAGGGGGTGGAACACTGAAGCTTTCTTT. Amino acids: CASSQDRRGWNTEAFF.

The CDR3 is CASSLGTGNYGYTF. The DNA of the CDR3 is TGTGCCAGCAGCTTAGGCACGGGGAACTATGGCTACACCTTC. This chain links TRBV7-2 with TRBJ1-2; D gene uncertain. The CDR3 extends over 14 amino acids. In germline, CDR1 is SGHTA, CDR2 FQGNSA. V lost 1 base and J lost 2, with 8 bases in between.

The V and J genes are TRBV7-9 and TRBJ1-1; the D gene is possibly TRBD1 (5 bases). The CDR3 spans 16 residues. V was cut by 5 bases and J by 3 bases, with 19 bases left in between. Germline CDR1 SEHNR, CDR2 FQNEAQ (reference sequence). For the CDR3, the DNA is TGTGCCAGCAGCCCCCCGACAGCAGGATTGGACACTGAAGCTTTCTTT. Translated: CASSPPTAGLDTEAFF.

The rearrangement links TRBV18 to TRBJ2-5, with D unresolved. Deletions cut 3 bases from V and 5 bases from J, with 4 bases between. The CDR3 is 11 amino acids. CDR1 KGHSH and CDR2 LQKENI come from the germline V gene. The CDR3 is CASSPRETQYF. The DNA for the CDR3 is TGTGCCAGCTCACCGAGGGAGACCCAGTACTTC.

The chain couples TRBV9 to TRBJ2-7, with 8 positions matching TRBD1. The CDR3 loop spans 14 amino acids. Germline V gene lookup returns CDR1 SGDLS and CDR2 YYNGEE. The V gene end was trimmed by 3 bases and the J gene end by 5 bases; junction bases not matched to a gene: 7. The CDR3 DNA sequence: TGTGCCAGCAGCGGGACAGGGATAATCGACGAGCAGTACTTC. It is translated as CASSGTGIIDEQYF.

V is TRBV27 and J is TRBJ2-1; 10 nucleotides align to TRBD2. The CDR3 extends over 13 amino acids. V gave up 4 bases and J gave up 15 bases; unmatched junction bases: 9. The germline CDR1 and CDR2 sequences are MNHEY and SMNVEV (reference sequence). The CDR3 protein is CASSYELAGRRFF. The CDR3 DNA is TGTGCCAGCAGTTATGAACTAGCGGGGCGTCGGTTCTTC.

This clone has a handful of counts. The chain links TRBV6-1 to TRBJ1-6, with 9 bases matching TRBD1. The CDR3 has 15 amino acids. Trimming at V came to 5 bases and at J to 8 bases, leaving 7 bases not matched to a gene. CDR1 and CDR2 from the germline V gene are MNHNS and SASEGT. The CDR3 loop is CASSLGGTGYSPLHF. As DNA, the CDR3 is TGTGCCAGCAGTTTGGGGGGGACAGGGTATTCACCCCTCCACTTT.

The genes are TRBV4-1 and TRBJ2-2, with TRBD2 matching over 9 bases. The CDR3 loop spans 18 amino acids. CDR1 is MGHRA, CDR2 YSYEKL, per germline. J was trimmed by 0 bases and V by 2 bases; bases with no gene match: 7. CDR3 protein: CASSQTRGGSPNTGELFF. CDR3 in DNA: TGCGCCAGCAGCCAAACGCGGGGGGGATCCCCGAACACCGGGGAGCTGTTTTTT.

V gene TRBV19 combines with J gene TRBJ1-3; tentative D call: TRBD1 (6 bases). Germline V gives CDR1 LNHDA, CDR2 SQIVND (reference sequence). The germline V and J ends were trimmed by 4 bases and 0 bases, with 13 bases remaining between them. This CDR3 spans 16 amino acids. CDR3 DNA: TGTGCCAGTAGTACCCTAGGGGGTTTCTCTGGAAACACCATATATTTT. It codes for CASSTLGGFSGNTIYF.

This chain joins TRBV2 and TRBJ2-3, with D unclear. The CDR3 runs to 14 residues. CDR1 SNHLY and CDR2 FYNNEI come from the germline V gene. V was pared by 8 bases and J by 0 bases, with 12 bases between. The CDR3 DNA sequence: TGTGCCAGCTATGGAGCGTCTAGCACAGATACGCAGTATTTT. Translating gives CASYGASSTDTQYF.

The rearrangement joins TRBV2 to TRBJ2-3; 13 bases align to TRBD2. CDR3 size: 16 residues. CDR1 is SNHLY and CDR2 is FYNNEI in the germline V gene. After removal of 6 bases from V and 2 bases from J, the junction contained 5 bases not matched to a gene. The CDR3 protein is CASRWTSGGLTDTQYF. The CDR3 coding sequence is TGTGCCAGCAGATGGACTAGCGGGGGCCTCACAGATACGCAGTATTTT.

The CDR3 region is CASSHGTGFNQPQHF. The CDR3 coding sequence is TGTGCCAGCAGCCACGGGACAGGGTTCAATCAGCCCCAGCATTTT. The chain has TRBV7-2 and TRBJ1-5, with 9 bases lining up with TRBD1. J gave up 3 bases and V 5 bases, and 5 bases lay outside the gene matches. CDR1 is SGHTA, CDR2 FQGNSA, per germline. The CDR3 is 15 amino acids.

The J gene is TRBJ2-7, the V gene TRBV6-5; 11 bases agree with TRBD2. Germline CDR1 reads MNHEY; CDR2 reads SVGAGI. The CDR3 is 16 amino acids. The V gene end was trimmed by 2 bases and the J gene end by 0 bases; junction bases not matched to a gene: 3. CDR3 DNA: TGTGCCAGCAGTTACCGGCTAGCGGGGGGCTCCTACGAGCAGTACTTC. Encoded protein: CASSYRLAGGSYEQYF.

V usage is TRBV11-2 and J usage is TRBJ2-1; D is perhaps TRBD2 (6 bases). V lost 0 bases and J 7 bases, leaving 19 bases between the germline ends. Germline values: CDR1 SGHAT, CDR2 FQNNGV. CDR3 length: 17 amino acids. CDR3 DNA sequence: TGTGCCAGCAGCTTAGAAGGTGGGAGGCGGCTAGGGAATGAGCAGTTCTTC. Translation: CASSLEGGRRLGNEQFF.

The V gene is TRBV2, the J gene TRBJ2-7, with 7 bases aligning to TRBD1. With 6 bases clipped from V and 5 bases from J, the junction kept 10 bases outside the gene matches. CDR3 size: 14 residues. Germline values: CDR1 SNHLY, CDR2 FYNNEI. CDR3 nucleotide sequence: TGTGCCAGCAGCGCCGGGACAGCTGTTCACGAGCAGTACTTC. This gives the protein CASSAGTAVHEQYF.

The chain couples TRBV16 to TRBJ2-7; 14 bases match TRBD2. The CDR3 runs to 18 residues. The ends lost 2 bases at V and 4 bases at J; junction bases unmatched: 10. Germline values: CDR1 KGHSY, CDR2 FQNENV. As DNA, the CDR3 is TGTGCCAGCAGCCAAGCGACTAGCGGGGGGGCCAAGGCTTACGAGCAGTACTTC. It specifies CASSQATSGGAKAYEQYF.

The rearrangement uses TRBV5-4 and TRBJ1-2, with 7 bases lining up with TRBD1. After removal of 1 base from V and 6 bases from J, the junction contained 6 bases not matched to a gene. In germline, CDR1 is SGHNT, CDR2 YYREEE (reference sequence). This CDR3 is built from 14 residues. This chain's CDR3 is CASSLRQGPNGYTF. CDR3 in DNA: TGTGCCAGCAGCTTGCGACAGGGACCTAATGGCTACACCTTC.

The chain is built from TRBV2 and TRBJ1-1; possibly TRBD1 for D (6 bases). Germline loops: CDR1 SNHLY, CDR2 FYNNEI. The length of the CDR3 is 14 residues. Between the trimmed V and J ends, which lost 7 bases and 0 bases, there was a span of 12 bases. The CDR3 loop reads CASTFRGMNTEAFF. The CDR3 DNA reads as TGTGCCAGCACCTTCAGGGGCATGAACACTGAAGCTTTCTTT.